A selection of T cell receptor beta chains follows, all from one sample in a study of T cells in Graves' hyperthyroidism and ophthalmopathy. TCRdb itself ran the multiplex PCR reads through MiXCR, one entry per CDR3 protein. The sample carries over 250,000 distinct CDR3 sequences, under 30% recorded once. Sequenced: blood. The receptor source for this set is a man aged 40-50 years with Graves' hyperthyroidism that later progressed to Graves' ophthalmopathy. CDR3s include the opening cysteine and the closing phenylalanine or tryptophan. Fields, in order: clone size, V gene, J gene, D gene, CDR3 protein, CDR3 DNA. D genes are given only for firm matches. The size field is filled for only some rows; it gives once, few, many or a size class.

clone size: many
V gene: TRBV29-1
J gene: TRBJ1-2
D gene: TRBD1
CDR3 protein: CSVPGQGGRGYTF
CDR3 DNA: TGCAGCGTTCCGGGACAGGGCGGGCGTGGCTACACCTTC

clone size: many
V gene: TRBV29-1
J gene: TRBJ1-1
D gene: NA
CDR3 protein: CSVARGTEAFF
CDR3 DNA: TGCAGCGTTGCCCGGGGTACTGAAGCTTTCTTT

clone size: many
V gene: TRBV11-2
J gene: TRBJ1-1
D gene: NA
CDR3 protein: CASSLQDLVNTEAFF
CDR3 DNA: TGTGCCAGCAGCTTACAGGATCTCGTGAACACTGAAGCTTTCTTT

clone size: many
V gene: TRBV12-3/TRBV12-4
J gene: TRBJ2-7
D gene: NA
CDR3 protein: CASSLEDSSYEQYF
CDR3 DNA: TGTGCCAGCAGTTTAGAAGACAGCTCCTACGAGCAGTACTTC

clone size: many
V gene: TRBV27
J gene: TRBJ2-7
D gene: TRBD1
CDR3 protein: CASSPTGFEQYF
CDR3 DNA: TGTGCCAGCAGTCCGACAGGGTTCGAGCAGTACTTC

clone size: many
V gene: TRBV6-2/TRBV6-3
J gene: TRBJ2-2
D gene: NA
CDR3 protein: CASSYANLGQMNTGELFF
CDR3 DNA: TGTGCCAGCAGTTACGCCAATTTGGGGCAGATGAACACCGGGGAGCTGTTTTTT

clone size: many
V gene: TRBV15
J gene: TRBJ2-7
D gene: NA
CDR3 protein: CATSGPSVRNSYEQYF
CDR3 DNA: TGTGCCACCAGCGGCCCTTCGGTGCGGAACTCCTACGAGCAGTACTTC

clone size: many
V gene: TRBV30
J gene: TRBJ2-7
D gene: NA
CDR3 protein: CAWRVKRISYEQYF
CDR3 DNA: TGTGCCTGGAGAGTTAAGCGGATCTCCTACGAGCAGTACTTC

clone size: NA
V gene: TRBV6-1
J gene: TRBJ1-2
D gene: TRBD1
CDR3 protein: CASRQNLGTAYGYTF
CDR3 DNA: TGTGCCAGCAGACAAAATCTCGGGACAGCCTATGGCTACACCTTC

clone size: NA
V gene: TRBV10-3
J gene: TRBJ1-3
D gene: TRBD1
CDR3 protein: CATGQGHQPSGNTIYF
CDR3 DNA: TGTGCCACCGGACAGGGCCATCAGCCCTCTGGAAACACCATATATTTT

clone size: many
V gene: TRBV14
J gene: TRBJ2-2
D gene: TRBD2
CDR3 protein: CASSQLHRASGRNTGELFF
CDR3 DNA: TGTGCCAGCAGCCAACTTCATCGGGCTAGCGGGAGGAACACCGGGGAGCTGTTTTTT

clone size: many
V gene: TRBV5-1
J gene: TRBJ2-2
D gene: NA
CDR3 protein: CASSLEGVGGELFF
CDR3 DNA: TGCGCCAGCAGCTTGGAAGGGGTCGGCGGGGAGCTGTTTTTT

clone size: many
V gene: TRBV11-2
J gene: TRBJ1-5
D gene: NA
CDR3 protein: CASSLDYNQPQHF
CDR3 DNA: TGTGCCAGCAGCTTAGATTACAATCAGCCCCAGCATTTT

clone size: NA
V gene: TRBV6-2/TRBV6-3
J gene: TRBJ1-1
D gene: TRBD1
CDR3 protein: CASSWDRENTEAFF
CDR3 DNA: TGTGCCAGCAGTTGGGACAGGGAGAACACTGAAGCTTTCTTT

clone size: many
V gene: TRBV12-3/TRBV12-4
J gene: TRBJ2-2
D gene: NA
CDR3 protein: CASTPQRRELRTGELFF
CDR3 DNA: TGTGCCAGCACCCCCCAACGCCGGGAATTGCGCACCGGGGAGCTGTTTTTT

clone size: many
V gene: TRBV20-1
J gene: TRBJ2-5
D gene: TRBD1
CDR3 protein: CSARDFTGDETQYF
CDR3 DNA: TGCAGTGCTAGAGATTTTACAGGGGATGAGACCCAGTACTTC

clone size: many
V gene: TRBV30
J gene: TRBJ1-1
D gene: NA
CDR3 protein: CAWKSLSAFF
CDR3 DNA: TGTGCCTGGAAATCTCTGAGCGCTTTCTTT

clone size: many
V gene: TRBV18
J gene: TRBJ1-5
D gene: NA
CDR3 protein: CASSPGTLDSNQPQHF
CDR3 DNA: TGTGCCAGCTCACCCGGGACACTTGATAGCAATCAGCCCCAGCATTTT

clone size: many
V gene: TRBV28
J gene: TRBJ2-5
D gene: TRBD1
CDR3 protein: CASSLGTEPIPQETQYF
CDR3 DNA: TGTGCCAGCAGTTTGGGGACAGAGCCCATCCCCCAAGAGACCCAGTACTTC

clone size: many
V gene: TRBV6-2/TRBV6-3
J gene: TRBJ1-2
D gene: NA
CDR3 protein: CASSYLTYGYTF
CDR3 DNA: TGTGCCAGCAGTTACTTAACCTATGGCTACACCTTC

clone size: many
V gene: TRBV20-1
J gene: TRBJ2-2
D gene: NA
CDR3 protein: CSAKDYQNTGELFF
CDR3 DNA: TGCAGTGCTAAGGACTATCAGAACACCGGGGAGCTGTTTTTT

clone size: many
V gene: TRBV12-3/TRBV12-4
J gene: TRBJ2-1
D gene: NA
CDR3 protein: CASSLGNSADEQFF
CDR3 DNA: TGTGCCAGCAGTTTAGGGAATAGCGCGGATGAGCAGTTCTTC

clone size: many
V gene: TRBV10-2
J gene: TRBJ2-5
D gene: TRBD1
CDR3 protein: CASGATGSETQYF
CDR3 DNA: TGCGCCAGCGGGGCGACAGGGTCGGAGACCCAGTACTTC

clone size: many
V gene: TRBV7-9
J gene: TRBJ2-2
D gene: TRBD1
CDR3 protein: CSGQGFSNTGELFF
CDR3 DNA: TGCTCGGGACAGGGTTTCTCGAACACCGGGGAGCTGTTTTTT

clone size: many
V gene: TRBV7-2
J gene: TRBJ1-2
D gene: NA
CDR3 protein: CASSTTSGTHYGYTF
CDR3 DNA: TGTGCCAGCAGTACGACTTCCGGGACCCATTATGGCTACACCTTC

clone size: many
V gene: TRBV30
J gene: TRBJ2-1
D gene: NA
CDR3 protein: CASPASSLVNEQFF
CDR3 DNA: TGTGCCTCCCCAGCGAGTAGTTTGGTCAATGAGCAGTTCTTC

clone size: many
V gene: TRBV7-2
J gene: TRBJ2-7
D gene: NA
CDR3 protein: CASSFGVSSYEQYF
CDR3 DNA: TGTGCCAGCAGCTTCGGGGTTAGCTCCTACGAGCAGTACTTC

clone size: many
V gene: TRBV2
J gene: TRBJ2-2
D gene: NA
CDR3 protein: CASSENGETGELFF
CDR3 DNA: TGTGCCAGCAGTGAAAACGGGGAGACCGGGGAGCTGTTTTTT

clone size: many
V gene: TRBV12-3/TRBV12-4
J gene: TRBJ1-5
D gene: NA
CDR3 protein: CASSREDFWQPQHF
CDR3 DNA: TGTGCCAGCAGTAGAGAGGATTTTTGGCAGCCCCAGCATTTT

clone size: NA
V gene: TRBV11-3
J gene: TRBJ2-7
D gene: NA
CDR3 protein: CANSLSRYEQYF
CDR3 DNA: TGTGCCAACAGCTTATCGAGGTACGAGCAGTACTTC

clone size: many
V gene: TRBV20-1
J gene: TRBJ1-6
D gene: TRBD1
CDR3 protein: CSARPGGSPLHF
CDR3 DNA: TGCAGTGCTAGACCAGGGGGCTCACCCCTCCACTTT

clone size: many
V gene: TRBV4-1
J gene: TRBJ1-1
D gene: NA
CDR3 protein: CASSTLMSTEAFF
CDR3 DNA: TGCGCCAGCAGCACACTCATGAGCACTGAAGCTTTCTTT

clone size: many
V gene: TRBV5-1
J gene: TRBJ1-5
D gene: TRBD1
CDR3 protein: CASSLQGDSNQPQHF
CDR3 DNA: TGCGCCAGCAGCTTACAGGGGGATAGCAATCAGCCCCAGCATTTT

clone size: NA
V gene: TRBV20-1
J gene: TRBJ1-1
D gene: TRBD1
CDR3 protein: CSAVPGQGRTEAFF
CDR3 DNA: TGCAGTGCTGTCCCGGGACAGGGGAGGACTGAAGCTTTCTTT

clone size: many
V gene: TRBV11-2
J gene: TRBJ2-7
D gene: TRBD1
CDR3 protein: CASSPAAGTGGEQYF
CDR3 DNA: TGTGCCAGCAGTCCCGCGGCTGGGACAGGCGGCGAGCAGTACTTC